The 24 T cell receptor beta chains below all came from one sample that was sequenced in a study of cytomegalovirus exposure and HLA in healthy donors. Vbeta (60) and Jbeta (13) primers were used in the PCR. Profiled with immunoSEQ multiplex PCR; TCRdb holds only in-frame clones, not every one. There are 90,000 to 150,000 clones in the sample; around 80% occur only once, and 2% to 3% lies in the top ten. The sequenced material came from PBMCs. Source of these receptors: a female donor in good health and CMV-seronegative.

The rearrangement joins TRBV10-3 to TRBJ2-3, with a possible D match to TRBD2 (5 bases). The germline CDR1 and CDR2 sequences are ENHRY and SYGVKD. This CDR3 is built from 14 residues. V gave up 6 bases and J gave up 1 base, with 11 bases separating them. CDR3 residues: CAISPPGGTDTQYF. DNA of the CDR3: TGTGCCATCAGCCCCCCCGGGGGCACAGATACGCAGTATTTT.

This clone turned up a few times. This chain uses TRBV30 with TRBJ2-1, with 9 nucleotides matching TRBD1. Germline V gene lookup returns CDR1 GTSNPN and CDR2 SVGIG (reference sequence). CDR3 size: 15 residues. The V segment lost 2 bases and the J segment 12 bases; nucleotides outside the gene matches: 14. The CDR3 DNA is TGTGCCTGGAGTAAACAAACGAACAGGGGGCAAAGGCAGTTCTTC. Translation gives CAWSKQTNRGQRQFF.

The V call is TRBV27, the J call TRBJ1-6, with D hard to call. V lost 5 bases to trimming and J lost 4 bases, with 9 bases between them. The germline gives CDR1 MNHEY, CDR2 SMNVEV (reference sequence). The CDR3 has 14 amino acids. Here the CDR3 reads CASSPSSYNSPLHF. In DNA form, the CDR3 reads TGTGCCAGCAGTCCGAGTAGTTATAATTCACCCCTCCACTTT.

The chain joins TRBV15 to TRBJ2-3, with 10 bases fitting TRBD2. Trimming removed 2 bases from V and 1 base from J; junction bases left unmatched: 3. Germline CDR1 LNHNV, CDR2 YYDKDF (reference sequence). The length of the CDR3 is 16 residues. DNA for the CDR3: TGTGCCACCAGCAGAACTAGCGGGGCGCGCACAGATACGCAGTATTTT. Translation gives CATSRTSGARTDTQYF.

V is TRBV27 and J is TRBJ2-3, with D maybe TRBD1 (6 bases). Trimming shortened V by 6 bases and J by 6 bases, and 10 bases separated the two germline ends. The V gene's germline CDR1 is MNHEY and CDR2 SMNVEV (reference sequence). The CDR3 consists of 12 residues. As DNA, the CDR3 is TGTGCCAGCAGCCCGAGGGGGGATACGCAGTATTTT. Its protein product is CASSPRGDTQYF.

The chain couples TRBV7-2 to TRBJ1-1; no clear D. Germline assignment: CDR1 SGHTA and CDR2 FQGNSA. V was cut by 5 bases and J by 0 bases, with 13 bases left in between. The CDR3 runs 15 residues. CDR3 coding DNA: TGTGCCAGCAGCCCACAGATAACCTTGAACACTGAAGCTTTCTTT. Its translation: CASSPQITLNTEAFF. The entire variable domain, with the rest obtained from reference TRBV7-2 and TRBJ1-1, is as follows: GAGVSQSPSNKVTEKGKDVELRCDPISGHTALYWYRQSLGQGLEFLIYFQGNSAPDKSGLPSDRFSAERTGGSVSTLTIQRTQQEDSAVYLCASSPQITLNTEAFFGQGTRLTVV.

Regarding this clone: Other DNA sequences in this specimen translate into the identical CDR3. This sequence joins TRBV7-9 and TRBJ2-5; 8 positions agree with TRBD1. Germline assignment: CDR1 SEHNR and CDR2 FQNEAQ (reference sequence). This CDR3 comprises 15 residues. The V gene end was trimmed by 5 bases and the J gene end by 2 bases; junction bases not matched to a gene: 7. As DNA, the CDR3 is TGTGCCAGCAGCCCCGGGACAGGACGTCAAGAGACCCAGTACTTC. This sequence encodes CASSPGTGRQETQYF. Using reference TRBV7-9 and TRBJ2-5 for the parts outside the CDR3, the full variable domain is DTGVSQNPRHKITKRGQNVTFRCDPISEHNRLYWYRQTLGQGPEFLTYFQNEAQLEKSRLLSDRFSAERPKGSFSTLEIQRTEQGDSAMYLCASSPGTGRQETQYFGPGTRLLVL.

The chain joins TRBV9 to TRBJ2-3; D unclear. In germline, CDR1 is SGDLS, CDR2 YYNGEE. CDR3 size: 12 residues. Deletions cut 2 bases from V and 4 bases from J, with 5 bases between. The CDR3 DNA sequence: TGTGCCAGCAGCGTCGTATCAGATACGCAGTATTTT. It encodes CASSVVSDTQYF.

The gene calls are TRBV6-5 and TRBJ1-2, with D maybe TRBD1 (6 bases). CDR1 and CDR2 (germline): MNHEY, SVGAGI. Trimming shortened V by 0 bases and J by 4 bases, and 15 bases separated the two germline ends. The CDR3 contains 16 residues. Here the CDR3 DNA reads TGTGCCAGCAGTTACTCGAACCGGGACATAGGCTATGGCTACACCTTC. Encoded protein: CASSYSNRDIGYGYTF.

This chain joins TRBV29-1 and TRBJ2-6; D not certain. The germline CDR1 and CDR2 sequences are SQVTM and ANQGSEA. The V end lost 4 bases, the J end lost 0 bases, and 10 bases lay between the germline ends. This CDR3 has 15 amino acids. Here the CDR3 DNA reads TGCAGCGTTGTCGGTGATATCTCTGGGGCCAACGTCCTGACTTTC. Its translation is CSVVGDISGANVLTF.

CDR3 sequence (DNA): TGTGCCAGCAGTGTCGACGCGGCCCAGTACTTC. This translates into CASSVDAAQYF. This rearrangement joins TRBV2 to TRBJ2-5; D is ambiguous. V lost 4 bases to trimming and J lost 9 bases, with 9 bases between them. The CDR3 loop spans 11 amino acids. CDR1 is SNHLY and CDR2 is FYNNEI in the germline V gene.

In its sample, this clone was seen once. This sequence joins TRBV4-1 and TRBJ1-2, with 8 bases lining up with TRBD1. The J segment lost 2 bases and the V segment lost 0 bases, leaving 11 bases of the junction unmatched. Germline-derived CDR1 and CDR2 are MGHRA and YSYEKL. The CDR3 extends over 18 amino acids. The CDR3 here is CASSQDMAIRTGNYGYTF. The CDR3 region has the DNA TGCGCCAGCAGCCAAGATATGGCGATCAGGACAGGGAACTATGGCTACACCTTC.

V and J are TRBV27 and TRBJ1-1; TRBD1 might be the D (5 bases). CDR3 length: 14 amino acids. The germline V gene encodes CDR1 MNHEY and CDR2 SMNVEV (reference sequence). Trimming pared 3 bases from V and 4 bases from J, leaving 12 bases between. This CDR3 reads CASSFRQMSTEAFF. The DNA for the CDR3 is TGTGCCAGCAGTTTTCGACAGATGAGCACTGAAGCTTTCTTT.

The CDR3 nucleotides are TGTGCCAGCAGTGCAACAGGGGCACCGAACACTGAAGCTTTCTTT. The encoded protein is CASSATGAPNTEAFF. This chain uses TRBV6-1 with TRBJ1-1; 7 bases align to TRBD1. This CDR3 spans 15 amino acids. V was clipped by 4 bases and J by 1 base; unmatched bases: 6. Germline CDR1 MNHNS, CDR2 SASEGT.

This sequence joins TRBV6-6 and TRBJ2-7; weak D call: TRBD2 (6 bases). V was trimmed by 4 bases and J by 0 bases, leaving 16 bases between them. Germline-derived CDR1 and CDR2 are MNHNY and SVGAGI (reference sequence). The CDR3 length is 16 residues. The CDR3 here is CASSSPTGGTSYEQYF. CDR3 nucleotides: TGTGCCAGCAGTTCCCCCACAGGCGGGACCTCCTACGAGCAGTACTTC.

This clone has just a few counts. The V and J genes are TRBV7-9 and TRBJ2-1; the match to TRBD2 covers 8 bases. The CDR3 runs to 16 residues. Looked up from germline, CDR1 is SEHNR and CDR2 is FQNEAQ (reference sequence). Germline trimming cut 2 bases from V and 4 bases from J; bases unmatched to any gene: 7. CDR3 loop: CASSLPSGLAYNEQFF. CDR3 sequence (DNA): TGTGCCAGCAGCTTACCCTCAGGACTAGCATACAATGAGCAGTTCTTC.

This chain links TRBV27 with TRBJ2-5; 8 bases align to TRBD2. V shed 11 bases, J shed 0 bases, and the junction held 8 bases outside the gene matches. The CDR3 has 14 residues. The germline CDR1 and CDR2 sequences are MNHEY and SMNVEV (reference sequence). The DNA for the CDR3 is TGTGCCTCGAGCGGGGGCAGCAACCAAGAGACCCAGTACTTC. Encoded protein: CASSGGSNQETQYF.

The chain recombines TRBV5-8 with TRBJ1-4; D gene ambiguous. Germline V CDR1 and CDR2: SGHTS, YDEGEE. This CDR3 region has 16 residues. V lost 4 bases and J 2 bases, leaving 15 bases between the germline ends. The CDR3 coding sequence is TGTGCCAGCAGCCCTCTCGCCGGGGTGACTAATGAAAAACTGTTTTTT. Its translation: CASSPLAGVTNEKLFF.

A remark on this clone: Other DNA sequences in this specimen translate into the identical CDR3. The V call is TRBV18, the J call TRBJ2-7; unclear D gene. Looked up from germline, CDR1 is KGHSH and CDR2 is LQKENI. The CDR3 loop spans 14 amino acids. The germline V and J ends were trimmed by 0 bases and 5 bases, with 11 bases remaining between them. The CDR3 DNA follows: TGTGCCAGCTCACCACCCGCCAGTCCCCACGAGCAGTACTTC. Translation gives CASSPPASPHEQYF. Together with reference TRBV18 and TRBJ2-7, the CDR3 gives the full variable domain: NAGVMQNPRHLVRRRGQEARLRCSPMKGHSHVYWYRQLPEEGLKFMVYLQKENIIDESGMPKERFSAEFPKEGPSILRIQQVVRGDSAAYFCASSPPASPHEQYFGPGTRLTVT.

As DNA, the CDR3 is TGTGCCACCAGCCGGGGGGAGGCGACCTACGAGCAGTACTTC. It is translated as CATSRGEATYEQYF. This chain connects TRBV15 to TRBJ2-7, with 7 bases identical to TRBD2. Germline trimming cut 5 bases from V and 2 bases from J; bases unmatched to any gene: 6. The CDR3 contains 14 residues. Germline CDR1 and CDR2: LNHNV and YYDKDF (reference sequence).

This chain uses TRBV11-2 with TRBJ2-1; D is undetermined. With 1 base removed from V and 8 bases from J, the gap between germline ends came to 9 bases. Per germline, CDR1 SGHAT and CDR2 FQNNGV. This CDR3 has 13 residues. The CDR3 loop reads CASSLASADEQFF. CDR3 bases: TGTGCCAGCAGCTTAGCAAGTGCGGATGAGCAGTTCTTC.

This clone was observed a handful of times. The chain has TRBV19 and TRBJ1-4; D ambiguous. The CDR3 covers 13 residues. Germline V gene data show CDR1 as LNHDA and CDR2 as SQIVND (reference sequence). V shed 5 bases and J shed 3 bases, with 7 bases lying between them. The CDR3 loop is CASSLAANEKLFF. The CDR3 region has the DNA TGTGCCAGTAGTTTGGCAGCTAATGAAAAACTGTTTTTT.

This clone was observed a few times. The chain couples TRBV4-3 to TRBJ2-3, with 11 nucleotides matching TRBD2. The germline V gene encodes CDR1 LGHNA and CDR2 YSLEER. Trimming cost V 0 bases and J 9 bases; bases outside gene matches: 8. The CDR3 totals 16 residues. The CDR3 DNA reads TGCGCCAGCAGCCAAGAAGGTAGCGGGGGGGCAGGAACGCAGTATTTT. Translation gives CASSQEGSGGAGTQYF.

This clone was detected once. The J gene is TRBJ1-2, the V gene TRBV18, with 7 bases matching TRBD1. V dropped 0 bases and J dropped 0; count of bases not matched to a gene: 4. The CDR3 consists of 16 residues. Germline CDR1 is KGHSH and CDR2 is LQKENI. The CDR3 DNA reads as TGTGCCAGCTCACCACCAGGGGGCAGTTCTAACTATGGCTACACCTTC. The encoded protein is CASSPPGGSSNYGYTF.